Listed below are T cell receptor beta chains from one sample, sequenced in a study of blood T cell repertoires in COVID-19. The assay was immunoSEQ multiplex PCR, and TCRdb's table has in-frame clones only and misses some. The repertoire includes about 83,000 clones, about 90% of them detected once, and about 3% sits in the top ten. The sample taken for sequencing was peripheral blood. These receptors originate from a woman between 50 and 59 years old with active or convalescent COVID-19. The CDR3 runs from the conserved cysteine through the conserved F or W. Fields, in order: J gene, V gene, CDR3 length, CDR3 protein.

TRBJ1-2 | TRBV2 | 12 | CASSANDYGYTF
TRBJ1-1 | TRBV25-1 | 17 | CASSEYRGSYLVEEAFF
TRBJ2-5 | TRBV5-1 | 16 | CASSSGLAGTQETQYF
TRBJ2-7 | TRBV25-1 | 14 | CASSLPGAFYEQYF
TRBJ1-2 | TRBV6-2/TRBV6-3 | 14 | CASSYPGQEGGYTF
TRBJ2-7 | TRBV19 | 14 | CASSISQYHYEQYF
TRBJ2-3 | TRBV15 | 13 | CATSRGPPDTQYF
TRBJ2-2 | TRBV18 | 16 | CASSPLDTGNTGELFF
TRBJ2-1 | TRBV7-6 | 14 | CASSLDRIANEQFF
TRBJ2-7 | TRBV29-1 | 14 | CSVLSQGNSYEQYF
TRBJ2-5 | TRBV4-2 | 20 | CASSQTPPGKGGGPQETQYF
TRBJ1-1 | TRBV19 | 15 | CASSMWDRGKTEAFF
TRBJ1-1 | TRBV5-4 | 15 | CASSLGRGMYSEAFF
TRBJ1-2 | TRBV18 | 14 | CASSRDRTNYGYTF
TRBJ2-5 | TRBV3-1/TRBV3-2 | 12 | CASSPEQETQYF
TRBJ2-5 | TRBV4-1 | 14 | CASSQEGHWETQYF
TRBJ1-1 | TRBV10-3 | 13 | CAISELSTAEAFF
TRBJ2-1 | TRBV5-5 | 12 | CASSPLSNEQFF
TRBJ1-3 | TRBV13 | 17 | CASSLESGPISGNTIYF
TRBJ1-6 | TRBV28 | 16 | CASSQDGWTGGSPLHF
TRBJ1-1 | TRBV9 | 15 | CASSATGGMNTEAFF
TRBJ1-5 | TRBV6-6 | 15 | CASSRTGMGNQPQHF
TRBJ1-2 | TRBV6-6 | 16 | CASSRSTRQGGSGYTF
TRBJ2-7 | TRBV5-1 | 13 | CASSFLDSYEQYF
TRBJ1-6 | TRBV12-3/TRBV12-4 | 13 | CASLGGYGSPLHF
TRBJ1-2 | TRBV25-1 | 14 | CASSDRDRVNGYTF
TRBJ1-4 | TRBV2 | 13 | CASSERSREKLFF
TRBJ2-3 | TRBV6-2/TRBV6-3 | 16 | CASSYLAGSSTDTQYF
TRBJ1-4 | TRBV30 | 14 | CATSSEGGFEKLFF
TRBJ1-3 | TRBV7-8 | 15 | CASSLRTGPGNTIYF
TRBJ2-7 | TRBV5-4 | 15 | CASSPELARGDEQYF
TRBJ1-6 | TRBV20-1 | 11 | CSAGQGWLLHF
TRBJ2-5 | TRBV5-6 | 14 | CASSLGTSGETQYF
TRBJ2-5 | TRBV2 | 15 | CASSALAGGQETQYF
TRBJ2-4 | TRBV7-9 | 14 | CASSSGGADGIQYF
TRBJ2-5 | TRBV18 | 12 | CASSPTTGFQYF
TRBJ2-1 | TRBV5-1 | 12 | CASSLRVNEQFF
TRBJ1-6 | TRBV11-2 | 14 | CASTPGQVGSPLHF